One sample yielded the 26 T cell receptor beta chains listed below, sequenced in a study of monozygotic twins with inflammatory bowel disease. TCRdb derives one entry per CDR3 protein from the 5' RACE reads, leaving out DNA. The sample table includes over 350,000 distinct CDR3 sequences. Sample: blood. Source of these receptors: a human donor with ulcerative colitis or Crohn's disease, or a healthy co-twin of an affected twin (not recorded which).

CDR3 protein: CAWSGGQGANQPQHF. The chain is built from TRBV30 and TRBJ1-5; the TCRdb call, TRBD1, lacks DNA for checking. Germline V gene lookup returns CDR1 GTSNPN and CDR2 SVGIG (reference sequence). The CDR3 has 15 residues.

The chain recombines TRBV10-3 with TRBJ1-6; TCRdb outputs TRBD1, but without DNA this stays unchecked. Germline V gene lookup returns CDR1 ENHRY and CDR2 SYGVKD. This CDR3 region has 21 residues. The CDR3 loop is CAISRFAGQGAKRSYNSPLHF.

The chain employs TRBV24-1 and TRBJ2-5; TCRdb's D gene call, TRBD1, goes unchecked for lack of DNA. This CDR3 spans 19 amino acids. From germline, CDR1 is KGHDR and CDR2 SFDVKD. CDR3 amino acids: CATSDRWRTALNRGETQYF.

V is TRBV5-1 and J is TRBJ2-2; the D call from TCRdb, TRBD1, cannot be confirmed without DNA. There are 16 residues in the CDR3. Germline-derived CDR1 and CDR2 are SGHRS and YFSETQ. CDR3 protein: CASSLRWQGNTGELFF.

V and J are TRBV5-1 and TRBJ1-1; TCRdb's D call, TRBD1, is unchecked because there is no DNA. The CDR3 consists of 13 residues. The germline V gene has CDR1 SGHRS and CDR2 YFSETQ. This CDR3 reads CASTPDQNTEAFF. The full variable domain, its missing parts supplied by reference TRBV5-1 and TRBJ1-1, is KAGVTQTPRYLIKTRGQQVTLSCSPISGHRSVSWYQQTPGQGLQFLFEYFSETQRNKGNFPGRFSGRQFSNSRSEMNVSTLELGDSALYLCASTPDQNTEAFFGQGTRLTVV.

The CDR3 protein is CASSSAETQYF. The J gene is TRBJ2-5, the V gene TRBV5-1. Germline CDR1 is SGHRS and CDR2 is YFSETQ. The CDR3 is 11 residues long.

The chain links TRBV5-1 to TRBJ2-1; TCRdb's D call of TRBD2 is untestable without DNA. CDR3 size: 16 residues. CDR1 is SGHRS, CDR2 YFSETQ, per germline. The CDR3 region is CASSLAGTSGYNEQFF.

This chain joins TRBV6-1 and TRBJ2-7; TCRdb's assignment of TRBD2 cannot be checked, as there is no DNA. This CDR3 spans 15 amino acids. The germline gives CDR1 MNHNS, CDR2 SASEGT. CDR3 sequence: CASSEEDRRYYEQYF.

The V gene is TRBV5-4, the J gene TRBJ1-1; the TCRdb D gene call, TRBD1, has no DNA to confirm it. The CDR3 extends over 16 amino acids. Germline assignment: CDR1 SGHNT and CDR2 YYREEE (reference sequence). CDR3 protein: CASSVGGGSESSEAFF.

The rearrangement uses TRBV7-3 and TRBJ2-2; no DNA is available, so the TRBD2 call from TCRdb remains unchecked. The CDR3 has 15 amino acids. The germline V gene encodes CDR1 SGHTA and CDR2 FQGTGA. This CDR3 reads CASSLAGDLTGELFF.

J is TRBJ2-3 and V is TRBV9; absent DNA, TCRdb's TRBD2 call cannot be checked. CDR1 SGDLS and CDR2 YYNGEE come from the germline V gene. The CDR3 is made up of 16 amino acids. This CDR3 reads CASSGASGGAADTQYF.

This chain joins TRBV7-3 and TRBJ2-3; the TCRdb call, TRBD1, lacks DNA for checking. The CDR3 runs to 14 residues. Germline loops: CDR1 SGHTA, CDR2 FQGTGA. CDR3 amino acids: CASSTYARTDTQYF.

This chain joins TRBV6-5 and TRBJ2-7; TCRdb selects TRBD1, and the lack of DNA leaves this call unchecked. The CDR3 runs to 16 residues. Germline CDR1 reads MNHEY; CDR2 reads SVGAGI. The CDR3 protein is CASSYGVGTENYEQYF.

This chain joins TRBV7-2 and TRBJ2-1; the TCRdb call, TRBD1, lacks DNA for checking. This CDR3 is 11 amino acids long. Germline V lookup: CDR1 SGHTA, CDR2 FQGNSA. The CDR3 here is CASSSGGPPFF.

The chain is built from TRBV28 and TRBJ1-5; TCRdb calls TRBD1, which cannot be checked without DNA. CDR1 MDHEN and CDR2 SYDVKM come from the germline V gene. The length of the CDR3 is 17 residues. The CDR3: CASTSAGTGDGNQPQHF.

The chain recombines TRBV29-1 with TRBJ2-2. The CDR3 is 15 residues long. The germline V gene has CDR1 SQVTM and CDR2 ANQGSEA. CDR3 in amino acids: CSAKSDLSTPGELFF.

The J gene is TRBJ2-7, the V gene TRBV2. The length of the CDR3 is 14 residues. CDR1 is SNHLY and CDR2 is FYNNEI in the germline V gene. The CDR3 here is CASTQIISRNEQYF. Based on the CDR3 plus reference TRBV2 and TRBJ2-7, the full variable domain is EPEVTQTPSHQVTQMGQEVILRCVPISNHLYFYWYRQILGQKVEFLVSFYNNEISEKSEIFDDQFSVERPDGSNFTLKIRSTKLEDSAMYFCASTQIISRNEQYFGPGTRLTVT.

The chain uses TRBV4-2 and TRBJ2-1; the TCRdb call, TRBD2, lacks DNA for checking. Germline assignment: CDR1 LGHNA and CDR2 YNFKEQ. The CDR3 consists of 17 residues. CDR3 in amino acids: CASSQVRGGNAYNEQFF.

The rearrangement links TRBV27 to TRBJ1-5. Germline lookup yields CDR1 MNHEY and CDR2 SMNVEV (reference sequence). This CDR3 has 14 residues. CDR3 in amino acids: CASSLYGSNQPQHF.

The rearrangement links TRBV28 to TRBJ1-4. The germline gives CDR1 MDHEN, CDR2 SYDVKM. The CDR3 length is 14 residues. CDR3 region: CASSSIAGNEKLFF.

This sequence joins TRBV5-1 and TRBJ2-5; TCRdb outputs TRBD1, but without DNA this stays unchecked. CDR3 length: 14 residues. Germline CDR1 is SGHRS and CDR2 is YFSETQ. CDR3 residues: CASSQGAVQETQYF.

V and J are TRBV29-1 and TRBJ1-4; with no DNA, the TCRdb D assignment of TRBD1 cannot be verified. CDR1 SQVTM and CDR2 ANQGSEA come from the germline V gene. This CDR3 contains 12 residues. The CDR3 is CSVGRQHEKLFF.

The rearrangement joins TRBV4-3 to TRBJ2-1; TCRdb calls TRBD2, which cannot be checked without DNA. This CDR3 has 15 residues. CDR1 LGHNA and CDR2 YSLEER come from the germline V gene. The CDR3 reads CASSRYVPAETEQFF.

This chain uses TRBV20-1 with TRBJ2-3; TCRdb's assignment of TRBD2 cannot be checked, as there is no DNA. The CDR3 runs to 16 residues. CDR1 is DFQATT, CDR2 SNEGSKA, per germline (reference sequence). CDR3 residues: CSARERRGRGTDTQYF.

CDR3: CASSTSDSPLHF. The chain couples TRBV5-1 to TRBJ1-6. The CDR3 consists of 12 residues. Looked up from germline, CDR1 is SGHRS and CDR2 is YFSETQ.

The chain uses TRBV11-1 and TRBJ2-7; TCRdb picks TRBD2, but there is no DNA to check that call. CDR3 size: 14 residues. Germline loops: CDR1 SGHAT, CDR2 FQDESV (reference sequence). CDR3 region: CASSRRGYTYEQYF.